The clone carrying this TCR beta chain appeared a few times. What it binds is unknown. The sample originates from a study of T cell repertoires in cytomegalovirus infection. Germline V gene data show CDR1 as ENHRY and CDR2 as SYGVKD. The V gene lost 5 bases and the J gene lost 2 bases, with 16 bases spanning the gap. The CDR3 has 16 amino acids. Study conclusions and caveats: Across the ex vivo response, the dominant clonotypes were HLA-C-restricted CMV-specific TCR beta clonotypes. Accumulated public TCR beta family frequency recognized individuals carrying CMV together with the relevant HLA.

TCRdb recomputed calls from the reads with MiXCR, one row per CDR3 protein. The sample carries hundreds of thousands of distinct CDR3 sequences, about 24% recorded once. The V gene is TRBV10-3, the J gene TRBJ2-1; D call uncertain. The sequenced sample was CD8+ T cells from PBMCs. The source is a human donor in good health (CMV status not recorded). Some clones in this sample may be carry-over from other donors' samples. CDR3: CAISSRSRPAYNEQFF. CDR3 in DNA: TGTGCCATCAGTTCCCGGAGCAGGCCGGCCTACAATGAGCAGTTCTTC.